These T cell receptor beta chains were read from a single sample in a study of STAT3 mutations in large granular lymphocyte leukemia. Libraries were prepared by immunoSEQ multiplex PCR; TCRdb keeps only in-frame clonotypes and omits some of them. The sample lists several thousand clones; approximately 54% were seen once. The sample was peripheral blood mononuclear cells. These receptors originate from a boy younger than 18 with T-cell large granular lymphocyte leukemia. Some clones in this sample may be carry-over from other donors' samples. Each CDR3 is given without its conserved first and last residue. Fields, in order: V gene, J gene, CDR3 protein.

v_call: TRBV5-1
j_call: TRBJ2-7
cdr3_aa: ASSLASGADYEQY

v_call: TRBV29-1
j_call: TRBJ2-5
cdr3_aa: SVQLSTGGSETQY

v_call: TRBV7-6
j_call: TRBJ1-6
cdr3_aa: ASSGQSYNSPLH

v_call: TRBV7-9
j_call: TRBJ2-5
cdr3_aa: ASSLVSAETQY

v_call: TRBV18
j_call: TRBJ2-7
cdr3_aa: ASSPPGGAAYEQY

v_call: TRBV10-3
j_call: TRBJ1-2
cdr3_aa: ASRERLYGYT

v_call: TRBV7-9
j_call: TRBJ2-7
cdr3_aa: ASSDRTGYEQY

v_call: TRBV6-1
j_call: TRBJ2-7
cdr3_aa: ASSESSPLEQY

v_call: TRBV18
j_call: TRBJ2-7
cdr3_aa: ASSRGGQGTEQY

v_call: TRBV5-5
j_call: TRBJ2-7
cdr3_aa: ASRKDGTEYYEQY

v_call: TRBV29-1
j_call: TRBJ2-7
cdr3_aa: SVVLVDRAYEQY

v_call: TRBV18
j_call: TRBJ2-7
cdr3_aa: ASSPQGWYEQY

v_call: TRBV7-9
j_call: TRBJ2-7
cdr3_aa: ASSLAGSYEQY

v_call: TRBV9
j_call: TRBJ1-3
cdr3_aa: ASSVGTTSGNTIY

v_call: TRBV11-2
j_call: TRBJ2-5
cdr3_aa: ASSLAGWETQY

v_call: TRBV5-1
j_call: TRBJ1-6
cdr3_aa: ASSLNSDNSPLH